A selection of T cell receptor beta chains follows, all from one sample in a study of low-dose radiotherapy and immunotherapy resistance in tumors. A single record per CDR3 protein comes from TCRdb applying MiXCR to the reads. In the table there are approximately 90,000 distinct CDR3 sequences, roughly a tenth of which are singletons. The sequences come from PBMCs, collected before treatment. The receptors were gathered from a male donor with prostate cancer. CDR3s leave out the opening cysteine and the closing phenylalanine or tryptophan.

J: TRBJ1-6
V: TRBV4-2
CDR3: ASSQDRAPRDGGSPLH

J: TRBJ1-6
V: TRBV27
CDR3: ASSLGTGYNSPLH

J: TRBJ2-5
V: TRBV9
CDR3: ASSVKAGGSETQY

J: TRBJ2-7
V: TRBV24-1
CDR3: ATSDGDRGSYEQY

J: TRBJ2-7
V: TRBV10-3
CDR3: AIRTSGRAMHEQY

J: TRBJ2-7
V: TRBV4-3
CDR3: ASSQSRTSISVEQY

J: TRBJ2-7
V: TRBV6-6
CDR3: ASTRTGVNEQY

J: TRBJ2-5
V: TRBV27
CDR3: ASSPTPYQETQY

J: TRBJ2-5
V: TRBV9
CDR3: ASSVGGASGTQY

J: TRBJ2-7
V: TRBV7-2
CDR3: ASSIQGLEQY

J: TRBJ2-3
V: TRBV4-1
CDR3: ASSRDRVGSADTQY

J: TRBJ2-3
V: TRBV20-1
CDR3: SAGVGDRTDTQY

J: TRBJ2-1
V: TRBV20-1
CDR3: SARGSGTSGTESIEQF

J: TRBJ1-4
V: TRBV4-1
CDR3: ASSQASTLGEKLF

J: TRBJ2-7
V: TRBV7-2
CDR3: ASSSGLAGVGYEQY

J: TRBJ2-2
V: TRBV28
CDR3: ASKTQGTGVGELF

J: TRBJ1-1
V: TRBV28
CDR3: ASTLRLGNTEAF

J: TRBJ2-2
V: TRBV28
CDR3: ASSTKTGGPGELF

J: TRBJ2-1
V: TRBV20-1
CDR3: SVRSGASYNEQF

J: TRBJ2-5
V: TRBV4-1
CDR3: ASSPGVQETQY

J: TRBJ1-2
V: TRBV3-1
CDR3: ASSQGGGYGYT

J: TRBJ2-5
V: TRBV27
CDR3: ASSLTTSGEETQY

J: TRBJ1-5
V: TRBV7-9
CDR3: ASSLASINQPQH

J: TRBJ1-3
V: TRBV5-8
CDR3: ASSPSASGNTIY

J: TRBJ2-3
V: TRBV6-5
CDR3: ASSSRLGTDTQY

J: TRBJ2-2
V: TRBV30
CDR3: AWSIVPGTGELF

J: TRBJ1-1
V: TRBV27
CDR3: ASRPGTGSDTEAF

J: TRBJ1-5
V: TRBV19
CDR3: ASSSGMDYQPQH

J: TRBJ2-7
V: TRBV3-1
CDR3: ASSQAWELFEEQY

J: TRBJ2-7
V: TRBV20-1
CDR3: SAKQGAGAVEQY

J: TRBJ2-1
V: TRBV7-9
CDR3: ASSKGLAGTSYNEQF

J: TRBJ2-3
V: TRBV15
CDR3: ATSRDGDTQY

J: TRBJ2-7
V: TRBV6-2/TRBV6-3
CDR3: ASSYEQGQY

J: TRBJ2-2
V: TRBV5-1
CDR3: ASSFTGVNTGELF

J: TRBJ2-7
V: TRBV13
CDR3: ASSKNKGTEQY

J: TRBJ2-1
V: TRBV12-3/TRBV12-4
CDR3: ASLLAGALDEQF

J: TRBJ2-3
V: TRBV2
CDR3: ASSEGLAGFTDTQY

J: TRBJ1-1
V: TRBV29-1
CDR3: SAGQTNTEAF

J: TRBJ2-2
V: TRBV7-3
CDR3: ASQPEGGAVGGELF

J: TRBJ2-5
V: TRBV12-3/TRBV12-4
CDR3: ASSSDGLAGVRETQY

J: TRBJ2-5
V: TRBV4-2
CDR3: ASSGGTSRETQY

J: TRBJ1-1
V: TRBV7-8
CDR3: ASSLALRRGVTEAF

J: TRBJ1-1
V: TRBV2
CDR3: ASRGTANTEAF

J: TRBJ2-5
V: TRBV6-6
CDR3: ASSYPRGRVEETQY

J: TRBJ2-4
V: TRBV19
CDR3: ASSSRVEGLNIQY

J: TRBJ1-3
V: TRBV12-3/TRBV12-4
CDR3: ATRQGAGNTIY

J: TRBJ2-2
V: TRBV7-2
CDR3: ASSFGTSARTGELFF

J: TRBJ1-2
V: TRBV27
CDR3: ASRRQGPYGYT

J: TRBJ2-7
V: TRBV11-2
CDR3: ASSSQGSSYEQY

J: TRBJ2-2
V: TRBV15
CDR3: ATAGQVDTGELF